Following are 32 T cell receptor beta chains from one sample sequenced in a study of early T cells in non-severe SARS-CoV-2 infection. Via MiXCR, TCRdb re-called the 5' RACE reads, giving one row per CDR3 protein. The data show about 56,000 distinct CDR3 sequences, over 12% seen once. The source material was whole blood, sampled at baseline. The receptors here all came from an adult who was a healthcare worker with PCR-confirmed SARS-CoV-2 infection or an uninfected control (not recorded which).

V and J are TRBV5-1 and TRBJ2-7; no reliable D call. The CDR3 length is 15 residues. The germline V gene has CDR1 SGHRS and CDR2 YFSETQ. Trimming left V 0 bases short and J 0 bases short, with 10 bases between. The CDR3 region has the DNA TGCGCCAGCAGCTTGGGTATAGCAGACTCCTACGAGCAGTACTTC. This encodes CASSLGIADSYEQYF.

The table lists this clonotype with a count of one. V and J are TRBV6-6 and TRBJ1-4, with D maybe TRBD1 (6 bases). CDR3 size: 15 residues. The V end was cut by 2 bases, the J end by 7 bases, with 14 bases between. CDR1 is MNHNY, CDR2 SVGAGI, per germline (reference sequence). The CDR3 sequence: CASSYGGGLGEKLFF. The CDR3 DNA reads TGTGCCAGCAGTTACGGCGGGGGGCTGGGTGAAAAACTGTTTTTT.

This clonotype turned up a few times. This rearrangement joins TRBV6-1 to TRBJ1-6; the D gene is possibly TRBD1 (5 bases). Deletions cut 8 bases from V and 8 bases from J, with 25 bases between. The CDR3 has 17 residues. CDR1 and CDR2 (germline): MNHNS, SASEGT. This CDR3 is CASYPLGLRRNDSPLHF. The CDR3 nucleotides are TGTGCCAGCTATCCATTGGGGCTTCGGAGAAACGATTCACCCCTCCACTTT.

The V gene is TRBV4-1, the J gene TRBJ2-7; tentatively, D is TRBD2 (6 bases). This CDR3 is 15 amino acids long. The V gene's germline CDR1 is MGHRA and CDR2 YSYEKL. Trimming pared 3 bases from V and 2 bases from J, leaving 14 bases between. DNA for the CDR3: TGCGCCAGCAGCCATGGACTCGGAGGGACCTACGAGCAGTACTTC. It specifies CASSHGLGGTYEQYF.

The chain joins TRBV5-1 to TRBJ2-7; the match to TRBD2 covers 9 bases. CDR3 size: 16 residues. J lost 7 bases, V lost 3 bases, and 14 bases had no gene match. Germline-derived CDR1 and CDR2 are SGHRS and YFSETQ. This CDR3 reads CASSSETSGPLAEQYF. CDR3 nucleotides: TGCGCCAGCAGCTCTGAAACTAGCGGGCCGCTTGCGGAGCAGTACTTC.

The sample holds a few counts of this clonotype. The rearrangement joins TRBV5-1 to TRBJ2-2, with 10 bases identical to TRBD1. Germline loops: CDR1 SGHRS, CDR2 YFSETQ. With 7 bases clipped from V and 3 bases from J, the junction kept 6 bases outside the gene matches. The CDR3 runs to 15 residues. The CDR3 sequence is CASHRGTGDTGELFF. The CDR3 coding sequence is TGCGCCAGCCATAGAGGGACAGGGGACACCGGGGAGCTGTTTTTT. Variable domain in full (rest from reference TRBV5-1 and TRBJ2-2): KAGVTQTPRYLIKTRGQQVTLSCSPISGHRSVSWYQQTPGQGLQFLFEYFSETQRNKGNFPGRFSGRQFSNSRSEMNVSTLELGDSALYLCASHRGTGDTGELFFGEGSRLTVL.

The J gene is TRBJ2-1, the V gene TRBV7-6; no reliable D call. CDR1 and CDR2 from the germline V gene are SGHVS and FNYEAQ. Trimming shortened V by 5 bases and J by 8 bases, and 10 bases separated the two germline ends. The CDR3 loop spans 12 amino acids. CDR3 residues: CASSRSGDEQFF. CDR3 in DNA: TGTGCCAGCAGCCGGTCTGGCGATGAGCAGTTCTTC.

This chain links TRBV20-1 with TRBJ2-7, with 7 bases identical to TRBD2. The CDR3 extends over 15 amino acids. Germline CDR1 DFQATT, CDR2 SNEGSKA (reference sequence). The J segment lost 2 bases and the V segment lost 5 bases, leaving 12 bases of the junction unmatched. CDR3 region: CSAGPGGRQTYEQYF. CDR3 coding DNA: TGCAGTGCTGGGCCGGGGGGACGTCAGACCTACGAGCAGTACTTC.

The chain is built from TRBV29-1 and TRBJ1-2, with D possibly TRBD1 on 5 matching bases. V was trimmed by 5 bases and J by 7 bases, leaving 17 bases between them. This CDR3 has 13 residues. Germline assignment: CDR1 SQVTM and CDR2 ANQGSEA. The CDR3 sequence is CSVFSEGMAGYTF. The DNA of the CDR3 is TGCAGCGTTTTTTCCGAGGGGATGGCTGGCTACACCTTC.

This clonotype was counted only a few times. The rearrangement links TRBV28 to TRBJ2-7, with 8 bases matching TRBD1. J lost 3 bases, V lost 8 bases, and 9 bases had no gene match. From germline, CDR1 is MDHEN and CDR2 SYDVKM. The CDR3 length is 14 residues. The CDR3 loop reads CASRTTGGNYEQYF. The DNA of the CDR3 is TGTGCCAGCCGAACCACAGGGGGTAACTACGAGCAGTACTTC.

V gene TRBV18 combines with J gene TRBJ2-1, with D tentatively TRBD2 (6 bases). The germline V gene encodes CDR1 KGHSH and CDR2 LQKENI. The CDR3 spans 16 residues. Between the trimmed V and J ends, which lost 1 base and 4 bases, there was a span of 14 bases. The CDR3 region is CASSPQHGGFYNEQFF. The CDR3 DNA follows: TGTGCCAGCTCACCACAGCACGGGGGATTTTACAATGAGCAGTTCTTC.

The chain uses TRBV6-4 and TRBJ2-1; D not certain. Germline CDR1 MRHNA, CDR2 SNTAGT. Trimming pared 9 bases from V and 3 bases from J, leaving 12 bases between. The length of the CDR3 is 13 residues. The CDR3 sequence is CARVPSLYNEQFF. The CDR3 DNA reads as TGTGCCAGAGTCCCTTCACTCTACAATGAGCAGTTCTTC.

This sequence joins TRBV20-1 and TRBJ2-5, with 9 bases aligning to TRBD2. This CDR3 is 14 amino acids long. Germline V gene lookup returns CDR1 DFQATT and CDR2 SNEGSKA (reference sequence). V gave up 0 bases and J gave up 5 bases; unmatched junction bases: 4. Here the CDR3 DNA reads TGCAGTGCTAGAGAGGGTAGCGGGAGCGAGACCCAGTACTTC. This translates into CSAREGSGSETQYF.

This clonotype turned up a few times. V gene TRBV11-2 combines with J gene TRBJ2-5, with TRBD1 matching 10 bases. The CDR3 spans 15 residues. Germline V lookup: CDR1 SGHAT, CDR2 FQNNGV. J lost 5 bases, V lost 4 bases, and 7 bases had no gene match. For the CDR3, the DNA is TGTGCCAGCAGCTCCGGGACAGGGGCGGTGGAGACCCAGTACTTC. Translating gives CASSSGTGAVETQYF.

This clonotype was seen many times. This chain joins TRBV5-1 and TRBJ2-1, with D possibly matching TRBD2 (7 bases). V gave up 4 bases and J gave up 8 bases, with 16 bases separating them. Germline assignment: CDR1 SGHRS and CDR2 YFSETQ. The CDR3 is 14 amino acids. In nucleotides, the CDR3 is TGCGCCAGCAGCCTCACGGCGGGGGCAGATGAGCAGTTCTTC. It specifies CASSLTAGADEQFF.

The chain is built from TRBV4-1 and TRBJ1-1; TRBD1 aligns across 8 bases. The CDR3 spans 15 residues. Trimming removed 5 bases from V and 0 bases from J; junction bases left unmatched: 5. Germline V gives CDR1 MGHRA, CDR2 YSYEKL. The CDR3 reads CASSARQGMNTEAFF. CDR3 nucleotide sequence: TGCGCCAGCAGCGCCCGACAGGGGATGAACACTGAAGCTTTCTTT.

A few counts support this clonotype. CDR3 coding DNA: TGTGCCAGCTCACCACCGCCAGGGTCGGGTTATGGCTACACCTTC. It encodes CASSPPPGSGYGYTF. The rearrangement links TRBV18 to TRBJ1-2, with a possible D match to TRBD1 (5 bases). The ends were cut back, 0 bases at V and 5 bases at J, with 13 bases in the middle. Germline-derived CDR1 and CDR2 are KGHSH and LQKENI. The CDR3 runs to 15 residues. The full variable domain, in which reference TRBV18 and TRBJ1-2 provide the parts outside the CDR3, is NAGVMQNPRHLVRRRGQEARLRCSPMKGHSHVYWYRQLPEEGLKFMVYLQKENIIDESGMPKERFSAEFPKEGPSILRIQQVVRGDSAAYFCASSPPPGSGYGYTFGSGTRLTVV.

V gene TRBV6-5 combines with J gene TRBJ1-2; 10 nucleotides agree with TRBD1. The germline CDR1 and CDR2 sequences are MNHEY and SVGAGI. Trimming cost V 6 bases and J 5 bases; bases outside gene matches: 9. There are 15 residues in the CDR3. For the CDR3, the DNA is TGTGCCAGCAGACAAATGGGACAGGGGCAGTATGGCTACACCTTC. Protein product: CASRQMGQGQYGYTF.

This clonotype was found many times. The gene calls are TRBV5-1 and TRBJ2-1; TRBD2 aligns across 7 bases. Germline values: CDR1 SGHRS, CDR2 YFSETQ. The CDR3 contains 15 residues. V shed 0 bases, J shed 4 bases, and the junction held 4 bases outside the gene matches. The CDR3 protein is CASSLGLADYNEQFF. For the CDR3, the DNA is TGCGCCAGCAGCTTGGGACTAGCAGATTACAATGAGCAGTTCTTC.

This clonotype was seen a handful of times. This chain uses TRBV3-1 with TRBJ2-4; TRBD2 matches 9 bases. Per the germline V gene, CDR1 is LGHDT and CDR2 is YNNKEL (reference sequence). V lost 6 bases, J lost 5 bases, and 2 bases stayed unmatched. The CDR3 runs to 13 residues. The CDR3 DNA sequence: TGTGCCAGCAGTGCTAGCGGGGAAAACATTCAGTACTTC. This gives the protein CASSASGENIQYF.

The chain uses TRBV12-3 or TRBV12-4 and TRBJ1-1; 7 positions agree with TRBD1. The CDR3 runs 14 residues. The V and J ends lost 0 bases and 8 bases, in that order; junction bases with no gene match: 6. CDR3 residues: CASSLAPRGAEAFF. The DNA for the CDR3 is TGTGCCAGCAGTTTAGCACCCAGGGGGGCCGAAGCTTTCTTT.

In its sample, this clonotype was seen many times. CDR3 sequence: CASNTSPDTDTQYF. CDR3 DNA: TGTGCCAGCAACACATCCCCAGACACAGATACGCAGTATTTT. This rearrangement joins TRBV6-1 to TRBJ2-3; D is unresolved. The germline V gene encodes CDR1 MNHNS and CDR2 SASEGT. Trimming left V 7 bases short and J 2 bases short, with 13 bases between. The CDR3 extends over 14 amino acids.

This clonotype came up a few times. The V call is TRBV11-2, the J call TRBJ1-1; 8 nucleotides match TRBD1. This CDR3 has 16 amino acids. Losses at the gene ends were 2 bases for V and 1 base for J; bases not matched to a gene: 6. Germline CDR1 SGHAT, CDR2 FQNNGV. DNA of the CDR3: TGTGCCAGCAGCTTACTAAGGACAGGGAGGAACACTGAAGCTTTCTTT. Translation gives CASSLLRTGRNTEAFF.

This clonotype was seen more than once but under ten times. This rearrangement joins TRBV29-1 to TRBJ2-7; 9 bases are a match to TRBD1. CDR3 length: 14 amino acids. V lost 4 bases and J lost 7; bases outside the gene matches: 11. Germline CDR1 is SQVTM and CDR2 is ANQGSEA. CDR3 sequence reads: CSVAGGQGSQEQYF. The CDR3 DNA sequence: TGCAGCGTTGCAGGGGGACAGGGATCTCAAGAGCAGTACTTC.

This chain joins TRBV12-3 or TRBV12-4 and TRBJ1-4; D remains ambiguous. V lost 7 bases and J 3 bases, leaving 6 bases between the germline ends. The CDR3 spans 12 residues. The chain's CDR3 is CASTGSNEKLFF. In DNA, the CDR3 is TGTGCCAGCACCGGGTCTAATGAAAAACTGTTTTTT.

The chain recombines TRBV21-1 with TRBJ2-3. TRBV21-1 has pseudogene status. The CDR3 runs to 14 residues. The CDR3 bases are TGTGCCAGCAGCAAAGACCCTAGCACAGATACGCAGTATTTT. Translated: CASSKDPSTDTQYF.

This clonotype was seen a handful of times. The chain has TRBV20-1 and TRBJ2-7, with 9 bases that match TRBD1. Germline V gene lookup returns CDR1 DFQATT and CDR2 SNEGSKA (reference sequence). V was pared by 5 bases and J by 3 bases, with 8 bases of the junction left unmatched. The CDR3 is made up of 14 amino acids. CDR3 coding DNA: TGCAGTGCTCTTCCGGGGACAGGGAGCTACGAGCAGTACTTC. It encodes CSALPGTGSYEQYF.

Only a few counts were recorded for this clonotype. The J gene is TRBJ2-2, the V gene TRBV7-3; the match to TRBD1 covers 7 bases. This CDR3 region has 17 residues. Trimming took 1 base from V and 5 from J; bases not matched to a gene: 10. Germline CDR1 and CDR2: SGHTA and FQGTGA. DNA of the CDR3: TGTGCCAGCAGCTTAAATTTCGACAGGGCAGTAACCGGGGAGCTGTTTTTT. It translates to CASSLNFDRAVTGELFF.

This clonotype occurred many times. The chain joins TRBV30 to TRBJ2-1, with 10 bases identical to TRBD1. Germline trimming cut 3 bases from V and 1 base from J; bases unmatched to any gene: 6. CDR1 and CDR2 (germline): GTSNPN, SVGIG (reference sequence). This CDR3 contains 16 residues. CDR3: CAWRQWDRGSYNEQFF. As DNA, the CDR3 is TGTGCCTGGAGGCAGTGGGACAGGGGTTCCTACAATGAGCAGTTCTTC.

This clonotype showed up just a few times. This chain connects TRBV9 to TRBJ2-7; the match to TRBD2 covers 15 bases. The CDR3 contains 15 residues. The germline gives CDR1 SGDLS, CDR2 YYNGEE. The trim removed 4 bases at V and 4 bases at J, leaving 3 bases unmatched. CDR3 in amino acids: CASSLGTSGRYEQYF. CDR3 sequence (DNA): TGTGCCAGCAGCCTGGGGACTAGCGGGAGGTACGAGCAGTACTTC.

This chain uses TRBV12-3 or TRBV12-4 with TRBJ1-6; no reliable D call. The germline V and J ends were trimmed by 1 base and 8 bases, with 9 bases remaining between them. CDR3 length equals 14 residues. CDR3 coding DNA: TGTGCCAGCAGTTTAGAAGGGCGGGATTCACCCCTCCACTTT. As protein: CASSLEGRDSPLHF.

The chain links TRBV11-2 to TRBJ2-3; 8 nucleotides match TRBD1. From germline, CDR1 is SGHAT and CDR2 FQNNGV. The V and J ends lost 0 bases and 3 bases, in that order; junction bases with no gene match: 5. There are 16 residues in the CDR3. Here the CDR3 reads CASSLDGGQETDTQYF. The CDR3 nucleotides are TGTGCCAGCAGCTTAGATGGGGGACAGGAGACAGATACGCAGTATTTT.